Below, 15 T cell receptor beta chains from the same sample are listed, as sequenced in a study of STAT5B mutations in CD4+ large granular lymphocyte leukemia. Generated by immunoSEQ multiplex PCR, the TCRdb table keeps only in-frame clones and is missing some. The sample comprises some 30,000 clones, 78% of which are singletons, and over 2.5% rests with the top ten. Specimen: CD4+ T cells from blood buffy coats. These receptors all come from a human donor in good health.

In its sample, this clone was seen once. This chain joins TRBV19 and TRBJ2-7; no firm D call. The V gene's germline CDR1 is LNHDA and CDR2 SQIVND (reference sequence). V lost 3 bases and J lost 0, with 9 bases in between. The CDR3 has 14 residues. As DNA, the CDR3 is TGTGCCAGTAGTATGAGCGCCGACTCCTACGAGCAGTACTTC. Protein: CASSMSADSYEQYF. The complete variable domain, with remaining parts taken from reference TRBV19 and TRBJ2-7, reads DGGITQSPKYLFRKEGQNVTLSCEQNLNHDAMYWYRQDPGQGLRLIYYSQIVNDFQKGDIAEGYSVSREKKESFPLTVTSAQKNPTAFYLCASSMSADSYEQYFGPGTRLTVT.

The chain recombines TRBV28 with TRBJ2-7, with 9 bases identical to TRBD1. J gave up 3 bases and V 3 bases, and 6 bases lay outside the gene matches. The length of the CDR3 is 15 residues. Germline loops: CDR1 MDHEN, CDR2 SYDVKM. CDR3 DNA sequence: TGTGCCAGCAGTTTGCCCGGACAGGGGAGCTACGAGCAGTACTTC. It specifies CASSLPGQGSYEQYF.

The chain employs TRBV5-1 and TRBJ2-3; weak D call: TRBD1 (6 bases). This CDR3 spans 18 amino acids. V lost 4 bases and J lost 3, with 24 bases in between. Germline V gene lookup returns CDR1 SGHRS and CDR2 YFSETQ. The CDR3 region is CASSGYLQGPGVTDTQYF. Written as DNA, the CDR3 is TGCGCCAGCAGCGGATACCTACAGGGCCCCGGGGTAACAGATACGCAGTATTTT.

This chain links TRBV4-2 with TRBJ2-6; D gene unclear. The CDR3 runs 19 residues. Trimming pared 0 bases from V and 1 base from J, leaving 16 bases between. Germline CDR1 LGHNA, CDR2 YNFKEQ. CDR3: CASSQDFKSGYSGANVLTF. CDR3 DNA: TGTGCCAGCAGCCAAGATTTTAAGTCAGGCTATTCTGGGGCCAACGTCCTGACTTTC.

The chain carries TRBV30 and TRBJ1-1; D may be TRBD1 (5 bases). The germline V and J ends were trimmed by 0 bases and 5 bases, with 10 bases remaining between them. Looked up from germline, CDR1 is GTSNPN and CDR2 is SVGIG (reference sequence). CDR3 size: 13 residues. CDR3 loop: CAWSVQGETEAFF. In DNA, the CDR3 is TGTGCCTGGAGTGTACAAGGGGAGACTGAAGCTTTCTTT.

The chain joins TRBV7-9 to TRBJ2-2; D may be TRBD2 (6 bases). The germline CDR1 and CDR2 sequences are SEHNR and FQNEAQ (reference sequence). Trimming pared 2 bases from V and 5 bases from J, leaving 12 bases between. The CDR3 consists of 15 residues. CDR3 residues: CASSLPGVDTGELFF. CDR3 bases: TGTGCCAGCAGCTTACCGGGAGTCGATACCGGGGAGCTGTTTTTT.

The chain has TRBV7-9 and TRBJ2-5; 14 bases fit TRBD2. Germline V lookup: CDR1 SEHNR, CDR2 FQNEAQ (reference sequence). Unmatched junction bases numbered 8, after V lost 8 bases and J lost 0 bases. The CDR3 has 17 amino acids. In DNA form, the CDR3 reads TGTGCCAGCGGTGGACTAGCGGGAGGACTGTACCAAGAGACCCAGTACTTC. It encodes CASGGLAGGLYQETQYF. Drawing the rest from reference TRBV7-9 and TRBJ2-5, the complete variable domain is DTGVSQNPRHKITKRGQNVTFRCDPISEHNRLYWYRQTLGQGPEFLTYFQNEAQLEKSRLLSDRFSAERPKGSFSTLEIQRTEQGDSAMYLCASGGLAGGLYQETQYFGPGTRLLVL.

The chain joins TRBV2 to TRBJ1-1, with 9 bases that match TRBD1. V trimming: 2 bases; J trimming: 5 bases; junction bases outside the gene matches: 6. The germline gives CDR1 SNHLY, CDR2 FYNNEI. CDR3 length: 15 amino acids. This CDR3 reads CASSENLDRGTEAFF. In DNA, the CDR3 is TGTGCCAGCAGTGAAAATCTGGACAGGGGTACTGAAGCTTTCTTT.

This rearrangement joins TRBV7-8 to TRBJ2-5, with TRBD1 matching 11 bases. This CDR3 is built from 15 residues. The V and J ends lost 5 bases and 5 bases, in that order; junction bases with no gene match: 7. The V gene's germline CDR1 is SGHVS and CDR2 FQNEAQ. The CDR3 DNA reads as TGTGCCAGCAGCCAAGCCGGACAGGGGGCGGAGACCCAGTACTTC. Residues: CASSQAGQGAETQYF.

This chain joins TRBV19 and TRBJ1-2, with 7 bases fitting TRBD1. The CDR3 has 13 residues. CDR1 is LNHDA and CDR2 is SQIVND in the germline V gene (reference sequence). The J segment lost 4 bases and the V segment lost 9 bases, leaving 8 bases of the junction unmatched. The CDR3, as DNA: TGTGCCAGCGGGACCGGGACAGCCTATGGCTACACCTTC. Translation gives CASGTGTAYGYTF.

This clone came up a few times. DNA for the CDR3: TGTGCCAGCAGCTTATCCGCGGATTCACCCCTCCACTTT. It translates to CASSLSADSPLHF. The rearrangement links TRBV7-9 to TRBJ1-6; D not resolved. This CDR3 contains 13 residues. The germline gives CDR1 SEHNR, CDR2 FQNEAQ (reference sequence). V lost 2 bases to trimming and J lost 8 bases, with 7 bases between them.

The rearrangement links TRBV5-1 to TRBJ2-7; 7 nucleotides align to TRBD1. The CDR3 sequence is 14 residues long. Germline V gene lookup returns CDR1 SGHRS and CDR2 YFSETQ. V gave up 1 base and J gave up 2 bases; unmatched junction bases: 3. CDR3 sequence: CASSLLQGAYEQYF. The CDR3 coding sequence is TGCGCCAGCAGCTTGCTCCAGGGGGCCTACGAGCAGTACTTC. The full variable domain, with the rest looked up from reference TRBV5-1 and TRBJ2-7, is KAGVTQTPRYLIKTRGQQVTLSCSPISGHRSVSWYQQTPGQGLQFLFEYFSETQRNKGNFPGRFSGRQFSNSRSEMNVSTLELGDSALYLCASSLLQGAYEQYFGPGTRLTVT.

As concerns this clone: The same CDR3 can be traced to other DNA sequences in this sample. The V gene is TRBV5-1, the J gene TRBJ2-3, with D unclear. The length of the CDR3 is 12 residues. CDR1 SGHRS and CDR2 YFSETQ come from the germline V gene. The V end was cut by 4 bases, the J end by 0 bases, with 3 bases between. The CDR3: CASSLSTDTQYF. For the CDR3, the DNA is TGCGCCAGCAGCCTTAGCACAGATACGCAGTATTTT.

The V call is TRBV6-1, the J call TRBJ1-1; 10 bases are a match to TRBD1. The V segment lost 6 bases and the J segment 7 bases; nucleotides outside the gene matches: 8. In germline, CDR1 is MNHNS, CDR2 SASEGT. The CDR3 extends over 14 amino acids. The CDR3 nucleotides are TGTGCCAGCAGACCCGACAGGGGGCGCGTTGAAGCTTTCTTT. Its protein product is CASRPDRGRVEAFF.

This clone was seen a handful of times. The V gene is TRBV6-6, the J gene TRBJ2-7, with TRBD1 as a possible D gene (5 bases). The length of the CDR3 is 12 residues. The V gene lost 6 bases and the J gene lost 3 bases, with 9 bases spanning the gap. Germline lookup yields CDR1 MNHNY and CDR2 SVGAGI (reference sequence). The CDR3 reads CASSPGNYEQYF. The CDR3 DNA reads TGTGCCAGCAGCCCAGGGAACTACGAGCAGTACTTC.